The subject of this entry is one T cell receptor beta chain. Its target is unknown. Time point: persistent/refractory GD, antithyroid drugs over 5 years with positive TRAb. RNA from PBMCs was the source of the TCR library. The patients were drawn from one endocrinology department in Xi'an, China. Around 9 milliliters of peripheral blood were drawn into EDTA tubes. CDR3 regions were amplified by Arm-PCR using iRepertoire HTBI primers to build TCR beta libraries. Under the authors' procedure: Identification of gene segments yielded approximately 62 TRBV and 14 to 15 TRBJ across samples. TCRdb analysed the multiplex PCR reads with MiXCR anew, one entry per CDR3 protein. It is TCRdb's table, rather than the study itself, that gives the V and J calls and clone size. The table lists 600,000 to 850,000 distinct CDR3 sequences, 25% to 35% of them singletons. V dropped 7 bases and J dropped 3 bases, with 10 bases sitting between them. The CDR3 runs 13 residues.

The record originates from a study of regulatory T cells in long-lasting Graves disease. Findings and limits, study-wide: Among samples with persistent disease, TRBV28, TRBJ1-2 and TRBJ2-5 were favored.

The rearrangement uses TRBV12-3 or TRBV12-4 and TRBJ1-5; unclear D gene. Sequenced material: peripheral blood mononuclear cells (PBMCs), taken when the disease was refractory, from a patient treated with antithyroid drugs. The source of this sequence is a female donor with Graves disease. The CDR3 nucleotides read TGTGCCAGCACCCGTTCTGCCAATCAGCCCCAGCATTTT. This translates into CASTRSANQPQHF.